This is a list of T cell receptor beta chains from one sample in a study of control samples from healthy donors and cancer patients. The assay was immunoSEQ multiplex PCR, and TCRdb's table has in-frame clones only and misses some. In the table there are tens of thousands of clones, 86% of which are singletons. The sample taken for sequencing was blood. These receptors came from a woman between 45 and 60 years old in good health. Both conserved end residues are part of each CDR3. A D gene is named only where the DNA matches it firmly. Clone size, where shown, is once, few, many, or a class for clones that have expanded.

v_call: TRBV29-1; j_call: TRBJ1-4; clone_size: NA; d_call: NA; cdr3_aa: CSVAGTGSSAHEKLFF; cdr3_nt: TGCAGCGTGGCTGGGACGGGGAGCTCTGCCCATGAAAAACTGTTTTTT
v_call: TRBV7-9; j_call: TRBJ1-1; clone_size: NA; d_call: NA; cdr3_aa: CASSSGDLNTEAFF; cdr3_nt: TGTGCCAGCAGCTCAGGGGATTTGAACACTGAAGCTTTCTTT
v_call: TRBV12-3/TRBV12-4; j_call: TRBJ1-2; clone_size: NA; d_call: TRBD1; cdr3_aa: CASSRDRDYGYTF; cdr3_nt: TGTGCCAGCAGCCGAGACAGGGACTATGGCTACACCTTC
v_call: TRBV18; j_call: TRBJ2-7; clone_size: NA; d_call: NA; cdr3_aa: CASSPLVSYEQYF; cdr3_nt: TGTGCCAGCTCACCACTTGTCTCCTACGAGCAGTACTTC
v_call: TRBV28; j_call: TRBJ2-2; clone_size: once; d_call: NA; cdr3_aa: CASSRSGWGTGELFF; cdr3_nt: TGTGCCAGCAGCAGAAGCGGATGGGGCACCGGGGAGCTGTTTTTT
v_call: TRBV6-2/TRBV6-3; j_call: TRBJ1-2; clone_size: few; d_call: NA; cdr3_aa: CASSPGEISNYGYTF; cdr3_nt: TGTGCCAGCAGCCCCGGGGAGATATCTAACTATGGCTACACCTTC
v_call: TRBV9; j_call: TRBJ2-2; clone_size: NA; d_call: NA; cdr3_aa: CASSVSGAGLNTGELFF; cdr3_nt: TGTGCCAGCAGCGTATCGGGGGCGGGCCTCAACACCGGGGAGCTGTTTTTT
v_call: TRBV7-3; j_call: TRBJ2-5; clone_size: NA; d_call: NA; cdr3_aa: CASSPRPGETQYF; cdr3_nt: TGTGCCAGCAGCCCCCGCCCGGGAGAGACCCAGTACTTC
v_call: TRBV2; j_call: TRBJ2-3; clone_size: NA; d_call: NA; cdr3_aa: CASSEEVTDTQYF; cdr3_nt: TGTGCCAGCAGTGAGGAAGTCACAGATACGCAGTATTTT
v_call: TRBV18; j_call: TRBJ2-1; clone_size: NA; d_call: TRBD2; cdr3_aa: CASSALAGELNEQFF; cdr3_nt: TGTGCCAGCTCAGCGTTAGCGGGAGAGTTAAATGAGCAGTTCTTC
v_call: TRBV5-6; j_call: TRBJ2-3; clone_size: NA; d_call: TRBD2; cdr3_aa: CASTLGLRGGGGATQYF; cdr3_nt: TGTGCCAGCACCCTGGGGCTCCGGGGGGGCGGCGGGGCTACGCAGTATTTT
v_call: TRBV3-1/TRBV3-2; j_call: TRBJ2-5; clone_size: NA; d_call: NA; cdr3_aa: CASSQKRGGETQYF; cdr3_nt: TGTGCCAGCAGCCAAAAACGGGGCGGGGAGACCCAGTACTTC
v_call: TRBV6-5; j_call: TRBJ2-1; clone_size: NA; d_call: NA; cdr3_aa: CASINPGRFYNEQFF; cdr3_nt: TGTGCCAGCATCAATCCGGGACGTTTCTACAATGAGCAGTTCTTC
v_call: TRBV7-9; j_call: TRBJ2-7; clone_size: NA; d_call: TRBD2; cdr3_aa: CASSLTSGGEQYF; cdr3_nt: TGTGCCAGCAGCCTGACTAGCGGGGGCGAGCAGTACTTC
v_call: TRBV5-1; j_call: TRBJ2-3; clone_size: NA; d_call: TRBD1; cdr3_aa: CASSPTRGRGTSTDTQYF; cdr3_nt: TGCGCCAGCAGCCCCACGAGGGGGCGCGGAACTAGCACAGATACGCAGTATTTT
v_call: TRBV7-6; j_call: TRBJ1-1; clone_size: few; d_call: TRBD1; cdr3_aa: CASSLRAGGNTEAFF; cdr3_nt: TGTGCCAGCAGCTTAAGGGCAGGGGGGAACACTGAAGCTTTCTTT
v_call: TRBV9; j_call: TRBJ2-1; clone_size: NA; d_call: NA; cdr3_aa: CASSVENSGARVQFF; cdr3_nt: TGTGCCAGCAGCGTAGAGAATTCGGGCGCCCGGGTGCAGTTCTTC
v_call: TRBV11-3; j_call: TRBJ2-3; clone_size: NA; d_call: NA; cdr3_aa: CASSPRGTTDTQYF; cdr3_nt: TGTGCCAGCAGCCCCCGCGGCACCACAGATACGCAGTATTTT
v_call: TRBV11-2; j_call: TRBJ2-6; clone_size: NA; d_call: NA; cdr3_aa: CASSGLTRTSGANVLTF; cdr3_nt: TGTGCCAGCAGCGGGTTAACTCGCACCTCTGGGGCCAACGTCCTGACTTTC
v_call: TRBV19; j_call: TRBJ2-7; clone_size: NA; d_call: NA; cdr3_aa: CASSITGSKQYF; cdr3_nt: TGTGCCAGTAGTATAACGGGGTCGAAGCAGTACTTC
v_call: TRBV15; j_call: TRBJ2-3; clone_size: NA; d_call: NA; cdr3_aa: CATSREQVTDTQYF; cdr3_nt: TGTGCCACCAGCAGAGAACAGGTCACAGATACGCAGTATTTT
v_call: TRBV14; j_call: TRBJ2-3; clone_size: NA; d_call: TRBD2; cdr3_aa: CASSPWTSGGRTDTQYF; cdr3_nt: TGTGCCAGCAGCCCCTGGACTAGCGGGGGCCGCACAGATACGCAGTATTTT
v_call: TRBV29-1; j_call: TRBJ1-2; clone_size: NA; d_call: TRBD1; cdr3_aa: CSSSGTGSYTF; cdr3_nt: TGCAGCAGCTCCGGGACAGGGAGCTACACCTTC
v_call: TRBV20-1; j_call: TRBJ2-1; clone_size: NA; d_call: NA; cdr3_aa: CSATGGNEQFF; cdr3_nt: TGCAGTGCGACAGGCGGGAATGAGCAGTTCTTC
v_call: TRBV7-2; j_call: TRBJ1-1; clone_size: NA; d_call: NA; cdr3_aa: CASSLVGGQQNTEAFF; cdr3_nt: TGTGCCAGCAGCTTAGTAGGAGGACAGCAGAACACTGAAGCTTTCTTT
v_call: TRBV18; j_call: TRBJ2-2; clone_size: NA; d_call: TRBD2; cdr3_aa: CASSPIHREGDGELFF; cdr3_nt: TGTGCCAGCTCACCAATTCACCGGGAGGGCGACGGGGAGCTGTTTTTT
v_call: TRBV4-2; j_call: TRBJ1-2; clone_size: NA; d_call: NA; cdr3_aa: CASSQAAYSSGYTF; cdr3_nt: TGTGCCAGCAGCCAAGCCGCTTACTCTAGTGGCTACACCTTC
v_call: TRBV7-2; j_call: TRBJ1-2; clone_size: NA; d_call: TRBD1; cdr3_aa: CASSEGAHGYTF; cdr3_nt: TGTGCCAGCAGCGAGGGGGCACATGGCTACACCTTC
v_call: TRBV4-1; j_call: TRBJ1-5; clone_size: NA; d_call: TRBD1; cdr3_aa: CASSQDIGQGEYQPQHF; cdr3_nt: TGCGCCAGCAGCCAAGATATTGGGCAGGGGGAATATCAGCCCCAGCATTTT
v_call: TRBV9; j_call: TRBJ2-3; clone_size: NA; d_call: TRBD2; cdr3_aa: CASSPGGGPGLAGGITDTQYF; cdr3_nt: TGTGCCAGCAGCCCCGGGGGAGGACCGGGACTAGCGGGGGGAATCACAGATACGCAGTATTTT
v_call: TRBV7-9; j_call: TRBJ2-1; clone_size: NA; d_call: TRBD2; cdr3_aa: CASSNRGLAGRYNEQFF; cdr3_nt: TGTGCCAGCAGCAACCGGGGACTAGCGGGGAGATACAATGAGCAGTTCTTC
v_call: TRBV7-9; j_call: TRBJ1-2; clone_size: NA; d_call: TRBD1; cdr3_aa: CASSLAGGQGVIGGYTF; cdr3_nt: TGTGCCAGCAGCTTAGCGGGGGGACAGGGGGTAATCGGCGGCTACACCTTC
v_call: TRBV28; j_call: TRBJ2-7; clone_size: NA; d_call: NA; cdr3_aa: CASSYNPSSGVQLSYEQYF; cdr3_nt: TGTGCCAGCAGCTATAACCCCTCCTCGGGGGTTCAACTATCGTACGAGCAGTACTTC
v_call: TRBV9; j_call: TRBJ2-1; clone_size: NA; d_call: TRBD2; cdr3_aa: CASSTGGLATNEQFF; cdr3_nt: TGTGCCAGCAGCACTGGGGGACTAGCGACGAATGAGCAGTTCTTC
v_call: TRBV7-2; j_call: TRBJ1-1; clone_size: NA; d_call: TRBD1; cdr3_aa: CASSLDRRGGAAAFF; cdr3_nt: TGTGCCAGCAGCCTTGACCGGCGAGGGGGCGCGGCGGCTTTCTTT
v_call: TRBV9; j_call: TRBJ2-3; clone_size: NA; d_call: NA; cdr3_aa: CAIALLPGPHFVTQYF; cdr3_nt: TGTGCCATTGCCCTTCTTCCGGGACCACACTTTGTTACGCAGTATTTT
v_call: TRBV10-3; j_call: TRBJ1-5; clone_size: few; d_call: NA; cdr3_aa: CAISVEARQPQHF; cdr3_nt: TGTGCCATCAGTGTAGAAGCAAGGCAGCCCCAGCATTTT
v_call: TRBV6-5; j_call: TRBJ1-1; clone_size: NA; d_call: NA; cdr3_aa: CASSSWEGNTEAFF; cdr3_nt: TGTGCCAGCAGTTCCTGGGAGGGGAACACTGAAGCTTTCTTT
v_call: TRBV7-3; j_call: TRBJ1-1; clone_size: NA; d_call: NA; cdr3_aa: CASSPGGGDTEAFF; cdr3_nt: TGTGCCAGCAGCCCTGGGGGAGGGGACACTGAAGCTTTCTTT
v_call: TRBV7-3; j_call: TRBJ2-3; clone_size: NA; d_call: TRBD2; cdr3_aa: CASSPTSVRTDTQYF; cdr3_nt: TGTGCCAGCAGCCCCACTAGCGTCCGCACAGATACGCAGTATTTT
v_call: TRBV5-8; j_call: TRBJ2-2; clone_size: NA; d_call: NA; cdr3_aa: CASSLPRDRINTGELFF; cdr3_nt: TGTGCCAGCAGCTTGCCGCGGGACAGAATAAACACCGGGGAGCTGTTTTTT
v_call: TRBV5-6; j_call: TRBJ1-2; clone_size: NA; d_call: NA; cdr3_aa: CAGSPIGPNYGYTF; cdr3_nt: TGTGCCGGCAGCCCAATTGGCCCCAACTATGGCTACACCTTC
v_call: TRBV27; j_call: TRBJ1-5; clone_size: NA; d_call: NA; cdr3_aa: CASSLYGLASNQPQHF; cdr3_nt: TGTGCCAGCAGTTTATACGGGCTGGCTTCCAATCAGCCCCAGCATTTT
v_call: TRBV10-3; j_call: TRBJ1-2; clone_size: NA; d_call: NA; cdr3_aa: CAIRGEGYTF; cdr3_nt: TGTGCCATCAGGGGAGAGGGCTACACCTTC
v_call: TRBV11-3; j_call: TRBJ2-7; clone_size: once; d_call: TRBD1; cdr3_aa: CASSLEGQAAYEQYF; cdr3_nt: TGTGCCAGCAGCTTAGAGGGACAGGCCGCCTACGAGCAGTACTTC
v_call: TRBV5-1; j_call: TRBJ2-7; clone_size: NA; d_call: TRBD2; cdr3_aa: CASSHGGASYEQYF; cdr3_nt: TGCGCCAGCAGTCACGGGGGGGCGTCCTACGAGCAGTACTTC
v_call: TRBV9; j_call: TRBJ2-1; clone_size: NA; d_call: TRBD2; cdr3_aa: CASSVISGGDINEQFF; cdr3_nt: TGTGCCAGCAGCGTGATTAGCGGGGGGGACATCAATGAGCAGTTCTTC
v_call: TRBV18; j_call: TRBJ2-3; clone_size: once; d_call: NA; cdr3_aa: CASSSTSTDTQYF; cdr3_nt: TGTGCCAGCTCCTCTACTAGCACAGATACGCAGTATTTT
v_call: TRBV7-2; j_call: TRBJ1-3; clone_size: once; d_call: TRBD1; cdr3_aa: CASSLAGQGGLRNTIYF; cdr3_nt: TGTGCCAGCAGCTTAGCGGGACAGGGTGGCCTGCGAAACACCATATATTTT
v_call: TRBV7-3; j_call: TRBJ2-1; clone_size: NA; d_call: NA; cdr3_aa: CASSLGANEQFF; cdr3_nt: TGTGCCAGCAGCTTAGGGGCGAATGAGCAGTTCTTC
v_call: TRBV14; j_call: TRBJ2-1; clone_size: NA; d_call: TRBD2; cdr3_aa: CASSRTSGGFNEQFF; cdr3_nt: TGTGCCAGCAGCCGGACTAGCGGGGGGTTTAATGAGCAGTTCTTC
v_call: TRBV6-2/TRBV6-3; j_call: TRBJ1-5; clone_size: NA; d_call: NA; cdr3_aa: CASSSKSGHQNQPQHF; cdr3_nt: TGTGCCAGCAGCTCCAAGTCGGGACACCAAAATCAGCCCCAGCATTTT
v_call: TRBV6-1; j_call: TRBJ2-3; clone_size: NA; d_call: TRBD2; cdr3_aa: CASSERVAGGPSTDTQYF; cdr3_nt: TGTGCCAGCAGTGAACGGGTAGCGGGGGGCCCTAGCACAGATACGCAGTATTTT
v_call: TRBV14; j_call: TRBJ2-5; clone_size: NA; d_call: TRBD2; cdr3_aa: CASSLGLAGVPKTQYF; cdr3_nt: TGTGCCAGCAGCTTAGGACTAGCGGGAGTTCCGAAGACCCAGTACTTC
v_call: TRBV27; j_call: TRBJ2-2; clone_size: NA; d_call: NA; cdr3_aa: CASSQSPPGIELFF; cdr3_nt: TGTGCCAGCAGTCAATCCCCCCCGGGGATAGAGCTGTTTTTT
v_call: TRBV2; j_call: TRBJ1-4; clone_size: once; d_call: NA; cdr3_aa: CASSATGVGGEKLFF; cdr3_nt: TGTGCCAGCAGTGCTACAGGAGTGGGAGGTGAAAAACTGTTTTTT
v_call: TRBV19; j_call: TRBJ1-3; clone_size: NA; d_call: NA; cdr3_aa: CASTLMGLAGNTIYF; cdr3_nt: TGTGCCAGTACCCTCATGGGACTGGCTGGAAACACCATATATTTT
v_call: TRBV7-3; j_call: TRBJ2-3; clone_size: NA; d_call: TRBD2; cdr3_aa: CASSPLAAGTDTQYF; cdr3_nt: TGTGCCAGCAGCCCACTAGCGGCCGGCACAGATACGCAGTATTTT